The next 7 T cell receptor beta chains were all read from a single sample in a study of cytomegalovirus exposure and HLA in healthy donors. 60 Vbeta and 13 Jbeta primers were used in PCR. Produced via immunoSEQ multiplex PCR; TCRdb's table is partial and in-frame only. The repertoire holds roughly 110,000 clones, with approximately 73% as singletons. The sequencing sample was made of PBMCs. These TCRs come from a young man in good health and CMV-seronegative.

CDR3 amino acids: CASSVGTGAYEQYF. The CDR3, as DNA: TGTGCCAGCAGCGTCGGGACAGGCGCCTACGAGCAGTACTTC. The genes are TRBV13 and TRBJ2-7; 8 bases align to TRBD1. The CDR3 covers 14 residues. With V trimmed by 5 bases and J by 2 bases, 5 bases remained unmatched. Germline CDR1 and CDR2: PRHDT and FYEKMQ (reference sequence). Based on the CDR3 plus reference TRBV13 and TRBJ2-7, the full variable domain is AAGVIQSPRHLIKEKRETATLKCYPIPRHDTVYWYQQGPGQDPQFLISFYEKMQSDKGSIPDRFSAQQFSDYHSELNMSSLELGDSALYFCASSVGTGAYEQYFGPGTRLTVT.

V is TRBV29-1 and J is TRBJ1-4, with 12 bases that match TRBD1. CDR3 length: 14 amino acids. The trim removed 5 bases at V and 8 bases at J, leaving 6 bases unmatched. In germline, CDR1 is SQVTM, CDR2 ANQGSEA. The DNA for the CDR3 is TGCAGCGTTTCCGGGACAGGGGGCATGGAAAAACTGTTTTTT. It specifies CSVSGTGGMEKLFF.

The chain combines TRBV28 with TRBJ2-5; D call uncertain. V lost 8 bases to trimming and J lost 7 bases, with 8 bases between them. The CDR3 is made up of 10 amino acids. CDR1 MDHEN and CDR2 SYDVKM come from the germline V gene. The CDR3: CASRSGTQYF. The CDR3 coding sequence is TGTGCCAGCCGCTCAGGGACCCAGTACTTC.

The rearrangement links TRBV5-8 to TRBJ1-5; D may be TRBD1 (5 bases). The CDR3 is 16 residues long. V lost 0 bases to trimming and J lost 4 bases, with 14 bases between them. From germline, CDR1 is SGHTS and CDR2 YDEGEE. CDR3 in DNA: TGTGCCAGCAGCTTGGGCCGTGGTAAGGGGAATCAGCCCCAGCATTTT. This sequence encodes CASSLGRGKGNQPQHF.

The chain employs TRBV19 and TRBJ2-2; 7 nucleotides line up with TRBD1. Germline V CDR1 and CDR2: LNHDA, SQIVND (reference sequence). The CDR3 is 14 residues long. Trimming cost V 4 bases and J 3 bases; bases outside gene matches: 2. The CDR3 coding sequence is TGTGCCAGTAGTAGACAGGGTGACACCGGGGAGCTGTTTTTT. It is translated as CASSRQGDTGELFF.

A few counts support this clone. The chain uses TRBV15 and TRBJ1-6; D remains unclear. The CDR3 loop spans 16 amino acids. Looked up from germline, CDR1 is LNHNV and CDR2 is YYDKDF (reference sequence). Trimming stripped 4 bases from V and 6 bases from J, with 16 bases between. CDR3 in amino acids: CATSTPSGRSNSPLHF. For the CDR3, the DNA is TGTGCCACCAGCACCCCCTCGGGGAGGAGTAATTCACCCCTCCACTTT.

The chain couples TRBV28 to TRBJ1-1; 8 nucleotides align to TRBD1. Looked up from germline, CDR1 is MDHEN and CDR2 is SYDVKM. The junction had 8 bases not matched to a gene; V was cut back by 5 bases and J by 6 bases. The CDR3 contains 14 residues. Here the CDR3 reads CASSAQGASPEAFF. For the CDR3, the DNA is TGTGCCAGCAGTGCGCAGGGGGCTTCTCCTGAAGCTTTCTTT.